This is a list of T cell receptor beta chains from one sample in a study of human T cells and chemical hapten exposure. TCRdb used MiXCR to reprocess the RACE reads, holding one entry per CDR3 protein. The sample lists 80,000 to 100,000 distinct CDR3 sequences, about 28% occurring once. The sample here was whole blood, taken in connection with sensitization to the hapten diphenylcyclopropenone (DPC). The receptors were gathered from a middle-aged man with alopecia areata. Some clones in this sample may be carry-over from other donors' samples. CDR3s include the opening cysteine and the closing phenylalanine or tryptophan. The D gene is left open where the match is weak. The size entry is marked missing in some rows and otherwise reads once, few, many or a size class.

cdr3_aa	cdr3_nt	j_call	cdr3_length	v_call	clone_size	d_call
CASFRDTASGANVLTF	TGTGCCAGCTTCAGGGACACAGCCTCTGGGGCCAACGTCCTGACTTTC	TRBJ2-6	16	TRBV2	once	NA
CSARPRGREASPLHF	TGCAGTGCTCGCCCCCGAGGCAGGGAGGCATCACCCCTCCACTTT	TRBJ1-6	15	TRBV20-1	NA	NA
CSAKISQGGNQPQHF	TGCAGTGCCAAAATCTCACAGGGGGGCAATCAGCCCCAGCATTTT	TRBJ1-5	15	TRBV20-1	NA	TRBD1
CASSPRTVNTEAFF	TGTGCCAGCAGCCCGCGGACCGTGAACACTGAAGCTTTCTTT	TRBJ1-1	14	TRBV7-8	NA	NA
CSARNGLEVTEAFF	TGCAGTGCTAGGAACGGGCTTGAGGTTACTGAAGCTTTCTTT	TRBJ1-1	14	TRBV20-1	few	NA
CSARNSGTGRNEQFF	TGCAGTGCTCGAAACTCCGGGACAGGAAGGAATGAGCAGTTCTTC	TRBJ2-1	15	TRBV20-1	few	TRBD1
CASNLRAGDAGTGELFF	TGTGCCAGCAATCTTAGGGCGGGAGACGCTGGCACCGGGGAGCTGTTTTTT	TRBJ2-2	17	TRBV7-9	NA	TRBD2
CASSLMWRAQETQYF	TGTGCCAGCAGCTTAATGTGGCGGGCCCAAGAGACCCAGTACTTC	TRBJ2-5	15	TRBV7-8	once	NA
CASSYTGLAGSREQYF	TGTGCCAGCAGTTATACGGGACTAGCGGGATCGAGAGAGCAGTACTTC	TRBJ2-7	16	TRBV28	many	TRBD2
CASSSVYRQVSSYNEQFF	TGTGCCAGCAGCTCCGTATACCGACAGGTTAGCTCCTACAATGAGCAGTTCTTC	TRBJ2-1	18	TRBV11-2	NA	NA
CASSPLLSTDTQYF	TGTGCCAGCTCACCCCTTTTGAGCACAGATACGCAGTATTTT	TRBJ2-3	14	TRBV18	few	NA
CASSSGTGLTGEQFF	TGTGCCAGCAGTTCCGGGACAGGGCTTACCGGGGAGCAGTTCTTC	TRBJ2-1	15	TRBV7-2	NA	TRBD1
CAWSVGQGAQPQHF	TGTGCCTGGAGTGTAGGACAGGGTGCGCAGCCCCAGCATTTT	TRBJ1-5	14	TRBV30	few	TRBD1
CASSRTSGPSSYNEQFF	TGTGCCAGCAGTCGGACTAGCGGCCCCAGCTCCTACAATGAGCAGTTCTTC	TRBJ2-1	17	TRBV6-5	NA	TRBD2
CASSHDADYVYEQYF	TGCGCCAGCAGCCATGACGCGGACTATGTCTACGAGCAGTACTTC	TRBJ2-7	15	TRBV4-3	few	NA
CASSSYRGGDTQYF	TGTGCCAGCTCTTCTTACAGGGGGGGAGATACGCAGTATTTT	TRBJ2-3	14	TRBV12-3/TRBV12-4	NA	NA
CASSLRPGGSTDTQYF	TGTGCCAGCTCCCTAAGGCCCGGCGGTAGCACAGATACGCAGTATTTT	TRBJ2-3	16	TRBV12-3/TRBV12-4	NA	NA
CASSLDRGPYNEQFF	TGTGCCAGCAGCTTGGACAGGGGGCCCTACAATGAGCAGTTCTTC	TRBJ2-1	15	TRBV5-8	NA	TRBD1
CASSSSGGWHNEQFF	TGTGCCAGCAGCTCTAGCGGGGGTTGGCACAATGAGCAGTTCTTC	TRBJ2-1	15	TRBV7-3	NA	TRBD2
CASSSGGDQPQHF	TGCGCCAGCAGCTCAGGGGGGGATCAGCCCCAGCATTTT	TRBJ1-5	13	TRBV5-1	NA	TRBD1
CATSREAINEKLFF	TGTGCCACCAGCAGGGAAGCGATTAATGAAAAACTGTTTTTT	TRBJ1-4	14	TRBV15	few	NA
CASKGVGVEPQHF	TGTGCCAGCAAGGGCGTAGGGGTTGAGCCCCAGCATTTT	TRBJ1-5	13	TRBV27	many	NA
CSVERQNTEAFF	TGCAGCGTTGAAAGACAGAACACTGAAGCTTTCTTT	TRBJ1-1	12	TRBV29-1	NA	NA
CASSYSKLADLTDTQYF	TGTGCCAGCAGTTACTCGAAGCTAGCGGACCTGACTGATACGCAGTATTTT	TRBJ2-3	17	TRBV6-2/TRBV6-3	NA	TRBD2
CASSSDRVTEPQHF	TGTGCCAGCAGCTCTGACAGGGTGACTGAGCCCCAGCATTTT	TRBJ1-5	14	TRBV6-2/TRBV6-3	NA	TRBD1
CASRRTSGRETQYF	TGTGCCAGCAGACGGACTAGCGGAAGAGAGACCCAGTACTTC	TRBJ2-5	14	TRBV3-1	few	TRBD2